This T cell receptor beta chain appears in the sequencing data of a study of blood T cell repertoires in COVID-19. Background on the study: Whether acute or convalescent, the COVID-19 samples came from the United States, Italy and Spain.

Germline CDR1 reads KGHSH; CDR2 reads LQKENI. The V and J ends lost 3 bases and 5 bases respectively, with 13 bases between them. The CDR3 contains 14 residues. Libraries were prepared by immunoSEQ multiplex PCR; TCRdb keeps only in-frame clonotypes and omits some of them. The sample holds around 230,000 clones, 70% to 90% seen once. Sequenced input: peripheral blood. The chain combines TRBV18 with TRBJ1-1; D is possibly TRBD1 (5 bases). The clonotype originates from a middle-aged man with acute or convalescent COVID-19. DNA of the CDR3: TGTGCCAGCTCACCGGAGGGGTTTGGGACTGAAGCTTTCTTT. Encoded protein: CASSPEGFGTEAFF.